A selection of T cell receptor beta chains follows, all from one sample in a study of shared clonotypes between healthy human individuals. TCRdb's table, derived via immunoSEQ multiplex PCR, lists solely in-frame clones and lacks some. The sample contains approximately 1,000,000 clones, 70% to 80% of which appear only once. The sequenced sample consisted of memory CD4+ T cells from PBMCs. The source of these receptors is a man aged 18 to 30 in good health. Some clones in this sample may be carry-over from other donors' samples. CDR3s include the opening cysteine and the closing phenylalanine or tryptophan. Fields, in order: J gene, D gene, V gene, clone size, CDR3 DNA, CDR3 protein. The D gene is left open where the match is weak. For some rows the clone size is stated as once, few or many, or as a class when expanded; others skip it.

j_call: TRBJ2-7
d_call: NA
v_call: TRBV2
clone_size: NA
cdr3_nt: TGTGCCAGCGCGACAGCATCCTACGAGCAGTACTTC
cdr3_aa: CASATASYEQYF

j_call: TRBJ1-5
d_call: TRBD1
v_call: TRBV15
clone_size: NA
cdr3_nt: TGTGCCACCAGCGCCGGGACAGGGGGAACTCAGCCCCAGCATTTT
cdr3_aa: CATSAGTGGTQPQHF

j_call: TRBJ2-7
d_call: TRBD2
v_call: TRBV5-1
clone_size: NA
cdr3_nt: TGCGCCAGCAGCTTGGGGACTAGCGGGAGCGGTGACTACGAGCAGTACTTC
cdr3_aa: CASSLGTSGSGDYEQYF

j_call: TRBJ2-7
d_call: TRBD2
v_call: TRBV5-1
clone_size: NA
cdr3_nt: TGCGCCAGCAGCTTGAGTACGACTAGCGGGACGTCGGTGCAGTACTTC
cdr3_aa: CASSLSTTSGTSVQYF

j_call: TRBJ1-5
d_call: NA
v_call: TRBV6-5
clone_size: NA
cdr3_nt: TGTGCCAGCAGCGGACACACTAGCAATCAGCCCCAGCATTTT
cdr3_aa: CASSGHTSNQPQHF

j_call: TRBJ2-7
d_call: NA
v_call: TRBV28
clone_size: NA
cdr3_nt: TGTGCCAGCAGTCCCGGTGGCAGTCTCTACTCTACGCAGCAGTACTTC
cdr3_aa: CASSPGGSLYSTQQYF

j_call: TRBJ2-1
d_call: TRBD2
v_call: TRBV7-9
clone_size: NA
cdr3_nt: TGTGCCAGCAGCTTAAGAGTAGCGGGAGACCCGAACTACAATGAGCAGTTCTTC
cdr3_aa: CASSLRVAGDPNYNEQFF

j_call: TRBJ2-7
d_call: NA
v_call: TRBV7-2
clone_size: NA
cdr3_nt: TGTGCCAGCAGCTTATTCGGGCAGATTCTCTACGAGCAGTACTTC
cdr3_aa: CASSLFGQILYEQYF

j_call: TRBJ1-4
d_call: TRBD1
v_call: TRBV6-5
clone_size: NA
cdr3_nt: TGTGCCAGCAGTTACTCCACAGGGACAGGCGAAAAACTGTTTTTT
cdr3_aa: CASSYSTGTGEKLFF

j_call: TRBJ1-2
d_call: TRBD1
v_call: TRBV27
clone_size: NA
cdr3_nt: TGTGCCAGCGGAACCGGGACAGGATATGGCTACACCTTC
cdr3_aa: CASGTGTGYGYTF

j_call: TRBJ1-2
d_call: NA
v_call: TRBV2
clone_size: few
cdr3_nt: TGTGCCAGCAGCCCCGATAGATATGGCTACACCTTC
cdr3_aa: CASSPDRYGYTF

j_call: TRBJ1-5
d_call: NA
v_call: TRBV6-5
clone_size: NA
cdr3_nt: TGTGCCAGCAGTCCCTTCGGCCGCAATCAGCCCCAGCATTTT
cdr3_aa: CASSPFGRNQPQHF

j_call: TRBJ2-2
d_call: NA
v_call: TRBV7-3
clone_size: many
cdr3_nt: TGTGCCAGCAGCTTAAATTCCGTCGGGACGGCCGGGGAGCTGTTTTTT
cdr3_aa: CASSLNSVGTAGELFF

j_call: TRBJ2-5
d_call: NA
v_call: TRBV5-4
clone_size: NA
cdr3_nt: TGTGCCAGCAGCTTGGAACGTAGGTCGGGGGAGACCCAGTACTTC
cdr3_aa: CASSLERRSGETQYF

j_call: TRBJ2-7
d_call: TRBD2
v_call: TRBV15
clone_size: NA
cdr3_nt: TGTGCCACCAGCAGAGAAACGGGAGGTACCTACGAGCAGTACTTC
cdr3_aa: CATSRETGGTYEQYF

j_call: TRBJ1-2
d_call: TRBD1
v_call: TRBV10-3
clone_size: NA
cdr3_nt: TGTGCCATCAGTGAGTCGGGCGGGACAGGAGGGGGCTATGGCTACACCTTC
cdr3_aa: CAISESGGTGGGYGYTF

j_call: TRBJ2-2
d_call: NA
v_call: TRBV5-1
clone_size: NA
cdr3_nt: TGCGCCAGCAGCTTGGCCGGCGCGAACACCGGGGAGCTGTTTTTT
cdr3_aa: CASSLAGANTGELFF

j_call: TRBJ2-5
d_call: NA
v_call: TRBV2
clone_size: NA
cdr3_nt: TGTGCCGTGGGCCCGAAGGGACCGTACCAAGAGACCCAGTACTTC
cdr3_aa: CAVGPKGPYQETQYF

j_call: TRBJ2-4
d_call: NA
v_call: TRBV19
clone_size: NA
cdr3_nt: TGTGCCAGTAAGGCCACAGGGGAGGGAAACATTCAGTACTTC
cdr3_aa: CASKATGEGNIQYF

j_call: TRBJ2-3
d_call: NA
v_call: TRBV18
clone_size: few
cdr3_nt: TGTGCCAGCTCACGCGCCTCTGACACAGATACGCAGTATTTT
cdr3_aa: CASSRASDTDTQYF

j_call: TRBJ1-1
d_call: NA
v_call: TRBV7-2
clone_size: NA
cdr3_nt: TGTGCCAGCAGCGCCGGGACGCTGAACACTGAAGCTTTCTTT
cdr3_aa: CASSAGTLNTEAFF

j_call: TRBJ2-1
d_call: NA
v_call: TRBV6-6
clone_size: once
cdr3_nt: TGTGCCAGCACCCTACGGTACTACAATGAGCAGTTCTTC
cdr3_aa: CASTLRYYNEQFF

j_call: TRBJ2-2
d_call: NA
v_call: TRBV5-1
clone_size: NA
cdr3_nt: TGCGCCAGCAGCTCGGACTACCTGGACACCGGGGAGCTGTTTTTT
cdr3_aa: CASSSDYLDTGELFF

j_call: TRBJ2-3
d_call: NA
v_call: TRBV28
clone_size: NA
cdr3_nt: TGTGCCAGCAGCACCCGGTCTGGGCTCCCCTTCACAGATACGCAGTATTTT
cdr3_aa: CASSTRSGLPFTDTQYF

j_call: TRBJ2-5
d_call: NA
v_call: TRBV6-1
clone_size: NA
cdr3_nt: TGTGCCAGCAGTGACCCAGGAGGACCTAGGTTAGAGACCCAGTACTTC
cdr3_aa: CASSDPGGPRLETQYF

j_call: TRBJ2-1
d_call: NA
v_call: TRBV9
clone_size: NA
cdr3_nt: TGTGCCAGCAGCTCAACGACTAGTCAGAATGAGCAGTTCTTC
cdr3_aa: CASSSTTSQNEQFF

j_call: TRBJ2-5
d_call: TRBD1
v_call: TRBV19
clone_size: NA
cdr3_nt: TGTGCCAGTAGTATAGGAGCAGGGGGAGTCGGGACCCAGTACTTC
cdr3_aa: CASSIGAGGVGTQYF

j_call: TRBJ2-7
d_call: NA
v_call: TRBV7-8
clone_size: NA
cdr3_nt: TGTGCCAGCAGCCCGTTCCCCGGATCCGAGCAGTACTTC
cdr3_aa: CASSPFPGSEQYF

j_call: TRBJ2-7
d_call: TRBD2
v_call: TRBV27
clone_size: few
cdr3_nt: TGTGCCAGCAGTCAGCGGGAGGGCCGCGAGCAGTACTTC
cdr3_aa: CASSQREGREQYF

j_call: TRBJ1-2
d_call: NA
v_call: TRBV7-8
clone_size: NA
cdr3_nt: TGTGCCAGCAGCTTACGAGGGCAGGGTGGAAGTGGCTACACCTTC
cdr3_aa: CASSLRGQGGSGYTF

j_call: TRBJ2-5
d_call: NA
v_call: TRBV6-6
clone_size: NA
cdr3_nt: TGTGCCAGCACTTATTTGGAGACCCAGTACTTC
cdr3_aa: CASTYLETQYF